Listed below are T cell receptor beta chains from one sample, sequenced in a study of chemoradiotherapy in HPV16-positive cancers. Profiled with immunoSEQ multiplex PCR; TCRdb holds only in-frame clones, not every one. The sample yields fewer than 35,000 clones, over 85% seen once. The sample consisted of blood, taken from a patient who underwent chemoradiotherapy. The origin of the receptors is a human donor with HPV-associated anogenital cancer. Each CDR3 is given with its conserved first and last residue. D genes are given only for firm matches. Rows may omit the clone size; those that give it use once, few, many or a size class.

d_call,cdr3_length,v_call,clone_size,j_call,cdr3_nt,cdr3_aa
TRBD1,17,TRBV9,-,TRBJ2-1,TGTGCCAGCAGCGTAGAAGGGGACAGATTCTCCTACAATGAGCAGTTCTTC,CASSVEGDRFSYNEQFF
-,13,TRBV9,once,TRBJ2-5,TGTGCCAGCAGCGTAGCGGGCTGGGAGACCCAGTACTTC,CASSVAGWETQYF
-,17,TRBV18,-,TRBJ2-3,TGTGCCAGCTCACCACAAGGGCTAGCGTTTAGCACAGATACGCAGTATTTT,CASSPQGLAFSTDTQYF
TRBD2,15,TRBV7-7,-,TRBJ2-2,TGTGCCAGCAGCCTAGCGGGGCTGAACACCGGGGAGCTGTTTTTT,CASSLAGLNTGELFF
TRBD1,14,TRBV7-8,once,TRBJ1-1,TGTGCCAGCAGCTTAGCGACGGGACAGACTGAAGCTTTCTTT,CASSLATGQTEAFF
-,16,TRBV5-4,-,TRBJ2-6,TGTGCCAGCAGCCCCAGGGGCTCCTCTGGGGCCAACGTCCTGACTTTC,CASSPRGSSGANVLTF
-,14,TRBV5-1,-,TRBJ2-6,TGCGCCAGCAGCTTGATCACTGGGGCCAACGTCCTGACTTTC,CASSLITGANVLTF
-,16,TRBV14,-,TRBJ2-5,TGTGCCAGCAGCCAAGTGGGGATATTCGGGAAAGAGACCCAGTACTTC,CASSQVGIFGKETQYF
TRBD2,15,TRBV10-3,-,TRBJ2-7,TGTGCCATCAGTGAGAATAGCGGGAGTTCAGGCGAGCAGTACTTC,CAISENSGSSGEQYF
-,14,TRBV6-5,-,TRBJ1-2,TGTGCCAGCTCCAGCCGCGGGGGGGACTATGGCTACACCTTC,CASSSRGGDYGYTF
TRBD1,16,TRBV7-9,-,TRBJ1-4,TGTGCCAGCAGCTTAGGGACAGGGGCAACTAATGAAAAACTGTTTTTT,CASSLGTGATNEKLFF
-,14,TRBV29-1,-,TRBJ1-2,TGCAGCGTTGAAGCCTACGGCGGTCGGATTGGCTACACCTTC,CSVEAYGGRIGYTF
TRBD2,13,TRBV11-3,-,TRBJ2-1,TGTGCCAGCAGCTTAGTAGCGGGCGGGGAGCAGTTCTTC,CASSLVAGGEQFF
-,10,TRBV11-2,-,TRBJ2-7,TGTGCCAGCGGAGGGTACGAGCAGTACTTC,CASGGYEQYF
-,16,TRBV5-4,-,TRBJ1-1,TGTGCCAGCAGCTATGGACAGCCGTCTAGGAGCACTGAAGCTTTCTTT,CASSYGQPSRSTEAFF
-,15,TRBV18,-,TRBJ1-4,TGTGCCAGCTCCCCGACGGGGCTTAGTAATGAAAAACTGTTTTTT,CASSPTGLSNEKLFF
TRBD2,14,TRBV6-5,-,TRBJ2-1,TGTGCCAGCAGTTACGGCGGGGGGGACAATGAGCAGTTCTTC,CASSYGGGDNEQFF
-,16,TRBV6-6,-,TRBJ1-4,TGTGCCAGCAGTTACAGCCGGATGGCGGTTTACGAAAAACTGTTTTTT,CASSYSRMAVYEKLFF
-,15,TRBV9,-,TRBJ1-4,TGTGCCAGCAGCGTAGATAACAGCCGTAATGAAAAACTGTTTTTT,CASSVDNSRNEKLFF
TRBD1,18,TRBV4-1,-,TRBJ1-6,TGCGCCAGCAGCTCAGGCCGGGGACAGGGTAGTCCCGGTTCACCCCTCCACTTT,CASSSGRGQGSPGSPLHF